These 19 T cell receptor beta chains were sequenced from one sample in a study of T cells in Graves' hyperthyroidism and ophthalmopathy. It was RNA transcripts that yielded the amplified TCR beta CDR3 regions. Initially, a first-round RT-PCR of the TCR CDR3 employed the HTBI primer set. One entry per CDR3 protein results from TCRdb running MiXCR on the multiplex PCR reads. This table holds under 300,000 distinct CDR3 sequences, around a quarter found once. Sequenced: blood. Receptor source: a man aged 35 to 55 with Graves' hyperthyroidism that later progressed to Graves' ophthalmopathy.

This clonotype has ten or more counts. This chain links TRBV7-9 with TRBJ1-2; TRBD1 matches at 8 bases. V shed 4 bases and J 0 bases; nucleotides not matched to a gene: 1. This CDR3 contains 14 residues. Germline CDR1 SEHNR, CDR2 FQNEAQ (reference sequence). This chain's CDR3 is CASSSTGANYGYTF. For the CDR3, the DNA is TGTGCCAGCAGCTCGACAGGGGCTAACTATGGCTACACCTTC.

This clonotype was seen repeatedly, ten times or more. The genes are TRBV7-9 and TRBJ2-5; TRBD2 agrees at 9 bases. The CDR3 has 15 residues. The germline gives CDR1 SEHNR, CDR2 FQNEAQ (reference sequence). Trimming removed 5 bases from V and 4 bases from J; junction bases left unmatched: 8. The CDR3 DNA reads as TGTGCCAGCAGCCCCCCCGGCGGGAGGGTAGAGACCCAGTACTTC. Its translation: CASSPPGGRVETQYF. The full variable domain, in which reference TRBV7-9 and TRBJ2-5 provide the parts outside the CDR3, is DTGVSQNPRHKITKRGQNVTFRCDPISEHNRLYWYRQTLGQGPEFLTYFQNEAQLEKSRLLSDRFSAERPKGSFSTLEIQRTEQGDSAMYLCASSPPGGRVETQYFGPGTRLLVL.

This clonotype has ten or more counts. This chain links TRBV6-1 with TRBJ1-1, with a possible D match to TRBD1 (5 bases). The germline V gene encodes CDR1 MNHNS and CDR2 SASEGT. This CDR3 has 13 residues. V was pared by 3 bases and J by 4 bases, with 9 bases between. CDR3 region: CASSERGGTEAFF. CDR3 coding DNA: TGTGCCAGCAGTGAGCGGGGGGGCACTGAAGCTTTCTTT.

This clonotype was seen at least ten times. CDR3 loop: CASSPIRQTYEQYF. CDR3 coding DNA: TGTGCCAGCAGTCCGATAAGACAGACCTACGAGCAGTACTTC. V is TRBV27 and J is TRBJ2-7; D perhaps matches TRBD1 (5 bases). V lost 5 bases to trimming and J lost 2 bases, with 13 bases between them. The CDR3 spans 14 residues. Germline V gene data show CDR1 as MNHEY and CDR2 as SMNVEV (reference sequence).

The rearrangement links TRBV6-1 to TRBJ1-5; TRBD1 matches at 9 bases. This CDR3 has 17 residues. V shed 6 bases, J shed 5 bases, and the junction held 14 bases outside the gene matches. Germline V gives CDR1 MNHNS, CDR2 SASEGT. The CDR3 sequence: CASRLRAGTGSDQPQHF. DNA of the CDR3: TGTGCCAGCAGACTCCGGGCAGGGACAGGGTCGGATCAGCCCCAGCATTTT.

This sequence joins TRBV20-1 and TRBJ2-2; 8 bases map to TRBD2. CDR1 is DFQATT, CDR2 SNEGSKA, per germline (reference sequence). This CDR3 has 16 amino acids. V gave up 1 base and J gave up 4 bases; unmatched junction bases: 8. The CDR3 loop is CSARGREGWFTGELFF. CDR3 in DNA: TGCAGTGCTAGAGGTCGGGAGGGTTGGTTCACCGGGGAGCTGTTTTTT.

This clonotype turned up a few times. The gene calls are TRBV12-3 or TRBV12-4 and TRBJ1-5, with D possibly matching TRBD1 (5 bases). The ends were cut back, 5 bases at V and 2 bases at J, with 13 bases in the middle. This CDR3 is built from 15 residues. CDR3 nucleotides: TGTGCCAGCAGTAACACAGGTTCCGGCAATCAGCCCCAGCATTTT. It yields the protein CASSNTGSGNQPQHF.

The chain recombines TRBV28 with TRBJ1-1; D perhaps matches TRBD1 (5 bases). Trimming removed 7 bases at V and 1 base at J, with 10 bases between. The CDR3 consists of 13 residues. Germline V gene sequence: CDR1 MDHEN, CDR2 SYDVKM. Here the CDR3 DNA reads TGTGCCAGCACCCCGGACACGAACACTGAAGCTTTCTTT. Its translation: CASTPDTNTEAFF.

This clonotype was seen at least ten times. V and J are TRBV10-3 and TRBJ2-5; TRBD2 matches at 9 bases. CDR1 and CDR2 from the germline V gene are ENHRY and SYGVKD. This CDR3 contains 15 residues. V trimming: 6 bases; J trimming: 1 base; junction bases outside the gene matches: 6. CDR3 sequence (DNA): TGTGCCATCAGCCCTCTAGCGGGATTCCAAGAGACCCAGTACTTC. Amino acids: CAISPLAGFQETQYF.

This clonotype was found many times. The chain combines TRBV14 with TRBJ1-2; 8 bases are a match to TRBD1. Germline V lookup: CDR1 SGHDN, CDR2 FVKESK. The CDR3 is 15 amino acids. The J segment lost 4 bases and the V segment lost 3 bases, leaving 7 bases of the junction unmatched. Written as DNA, the CDR3 is TGTGCCAGCAGCCAGACAGACAGGGGCCCCTATGGCTACACCTTC. This encodes CASSQTDRGPYGYTF. Full variable domain (outside the CDR3, taken from reference TRBV14 and TRBJ1-2): EAGVTQFPSHSVIEKGQTVTLRCDPISGHDNLYWYRRVMGKEIKFLLHFVKESKQDESGMPNNRFLAERTGGTYSTLKVQPAELEDSGVYFCASSQTDRGPYGYTFGSGTRLTVV.

This clonotype was seen many times. The chain has TRBV5-5 and TRBJ2-7; D is perhaps TRBD1 (5 bases). The germline V and J ends were trimmed by 2 bases and 5 bases, with 8 bases remaining between them. The CDR3 runs to 12 residues. CDR1 SGHKS and CDR2 YYEKEE come from the germline V gene (reference sequence). Written as DNA, the CDR3 is TGTGCCAGCAGCTTTTGGGGCGACGAGCAGTACTTC. Its translation: CASSFWGDEQYF.

The chain employs TRBV6-2 or TRBV6-3 and TRBJ1-3; D unresolved. The V gene's germline CDR1 is MNHEY and CDR2 SVGEGT. V was shortened by 0 bases and J by 0 bases, with 6 bases between the two germline ends. The CDR3 extends over 15 amino acids. The CDR3 bases are TGTGCCAGCAGTTACTCGATCCACTCTGGAAACACCATATATTTT. Amino acid sequence: CASSYSIHSGNTIYF.

This chain joins TRBV27 and TRBJ2-7, with D perhaps given as TRBD1 or TRBD2 (5 bases each). Per germline, CDR1 MNHEY and CDR2 SMNVEV (reference sequence). The CDR3 spans 13 residues. Trimming shortened V by 7 bases and J by 6 bases, and 16 bases separated the two germline ends. The CDR3 sequence: CASNPLAGGEQYF. The CDR3 coding sequence is TGTGCCAGCAATCCTCTGGCTGGGGGCGAGCAGTACTTC.

This clonotype was seen repeatedly, ten times or more. This chain uses TRBV9 with TRBJ2-7; D perhaps matches TRBD1 (7 bases). This CDR3 comprises 14 residues. Trimming cost V 3 bases and J 2 bases, with 12 bases left between them. The germline V gene has CDR1 SGDLS and CDR2 YYNGEE. The CDR3 is CASSAGGFAYEQYF. The CDR3 DNA is TGTGCCAGCAGCGCAGGGGGGTTCGCCTACGAGCAGTACTTC.

This clonotype was recorded many times. No DNA is shown, since the ends of the CDR3 on it are uncertain; the CDR3 is the one TCRdb lists. The chain recombines TRBV2 with TRBJ2-2; the D call in the table, TRBD1, was not verified against the DNA. From germline, CDR1 is SNHLY and CDR2 FYNNEI. The CDR3 extends over 14 residues, inclusive of both ends. CDR3 sequence: CASILGTNTGELFF.

This clonotype showed up many times. This chain uses TRBV6-5 with TRBJ1-5; 10 nucleotides match TRBD1. The CDR3 contains 15 residues. Germline assignment: CDR1 MNHEY and CDR2 SVGAGI. The V segment lost 6 bases and the J segment 5 bases; nucleotides outside the gene matches: 7. CDR3 in amino acids: CASRRGTGDYQPQHF. CDR3 in DNA: TGTGCCAGCAGGAGGGGGACAGGGGATTATCAGCCCCAGCATTTT.

The chain employs TRBV6-1 and TRBJ2-5; D uncertain. This CDR3 spans 13 amino acids. In germline, CDR1 is MNHNS, CDR2 SASEGT. Trimming removed 5 bases from V and 5 bases from J, with 12 bases in between. CDR3 residues: CASSPLGRETQYF. In DNA, the CDR3 is TGTGCCAGCAGTCCGCTGGGTCGGGAGACCCAGTACTTC.

This clonotype was counted many times. The J gene is TRBJ1-1, the V gene TRBV12-5; a possible D gene is TRBD1 (5 bases). Germline CDR1 reads LGHNT; CDR2 reads FRNRAP. The CDR3 contains 11 residues. The V gene lost 6 bases and the J gene lost 6 bases, with 8 bases spanning the gap. The CDR3 DNA sequence: TGTGCTAGTGGACGGGGGTCTGAAGCTTTCTTT. It codes for CASGRGSEAFF.

The J gene is TRBJ2-6, the V gene TRBV10-3, with 8 nucleotides matching TRBD1. Germline V gene sequence: CDR1 ENHRY, CDR2 SYGVKD. After removal of 4 bases from V and 1 base from J, the junction contained 3 bases not matched to a gene. This CDR3 has 16 residues. This CDR3 is CAISAGGGSGANVLTF. The CDR3 nucleotides are TGTGCCATCAGTGCAGGGGGCGGTTCTGGGGCCAACGTCCTGACTTTC.